The T cell receptor beta chain described here comes from a study of persistence of HIV-infected CD4 T cells. This was the immunoSEQ version 4 assay in survey mode. Some clones are missing from TCRdb's copy, which holds only in-frame ones; the method was immunoSEQ multiplex PCR. Altogether about 7,000 clones are present, around 80% being singletons, with the ten largest covering roughly 68%. Study-wide results and caveats: CMV- and Gag-responding cells had lower TCRbeta richness than CD3/CD28-responding cells.

With respect to this clone: The antigen remains undetermined. Relative to the germline gene, one junction end is altered; a read error may explain this. The identical CDR3 is also encoded by other nucleotide sequences in the sample.

Stimulation used approximately 9.5 ug/mL lysate from CMV-infected fibroblasts. Sorting selected CD4+ T cells upregulating both CD40 ligand and CD69. Donors had CD4+ T cell counts above 400 cells/uL and were CMV-seropositive. Before stimulation, PBMCs underwent CD8+ T cell depletion. CDR3 length: 15 amino acids. Germline loops: CDR1 SGHDT, CDR2 YYEEEE. The V call is TRBV5-6, the J call TRBJ1-2, with D perhaps matching TRBD1 (5 bases). The sequence derives from an adult woman with HIV who was CMV-seropositive. Sequencing was performed on CD4+ T cells sorted from PBMCs after roughly 18-hour stimulation, taken from a patient who received antiretroviral therapy. The CDR3 region is CASRLGTADVYGYTF. As DNA, the CDR3 is TGCGCCAGCCGCTTGGGGACGGCCGACGTCTATGGCTACACCTTC.